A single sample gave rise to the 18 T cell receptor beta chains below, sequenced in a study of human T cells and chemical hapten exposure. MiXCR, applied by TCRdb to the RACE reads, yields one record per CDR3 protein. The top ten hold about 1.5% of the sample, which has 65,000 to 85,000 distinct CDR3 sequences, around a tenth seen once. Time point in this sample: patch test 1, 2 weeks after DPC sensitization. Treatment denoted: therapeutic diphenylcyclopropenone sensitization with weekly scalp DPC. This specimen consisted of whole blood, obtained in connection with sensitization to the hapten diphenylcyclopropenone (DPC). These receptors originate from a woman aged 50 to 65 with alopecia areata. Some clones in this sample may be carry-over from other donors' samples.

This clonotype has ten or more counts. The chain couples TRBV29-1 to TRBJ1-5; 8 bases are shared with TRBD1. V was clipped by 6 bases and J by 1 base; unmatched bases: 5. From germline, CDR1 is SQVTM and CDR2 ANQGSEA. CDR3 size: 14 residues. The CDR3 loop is CSVTTGASNQPQHF. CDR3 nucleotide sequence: TGCAGCGTGACGACAGGGGCGAGCAATCAGCCCCAGCATTTT.

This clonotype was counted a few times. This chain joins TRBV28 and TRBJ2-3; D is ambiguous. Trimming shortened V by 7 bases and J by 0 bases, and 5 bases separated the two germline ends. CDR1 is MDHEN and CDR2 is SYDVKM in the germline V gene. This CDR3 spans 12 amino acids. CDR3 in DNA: TGTGCCAGCACCGCTAGCACAGATACGCAGTATTTT. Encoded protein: CASTASTDTQYF.

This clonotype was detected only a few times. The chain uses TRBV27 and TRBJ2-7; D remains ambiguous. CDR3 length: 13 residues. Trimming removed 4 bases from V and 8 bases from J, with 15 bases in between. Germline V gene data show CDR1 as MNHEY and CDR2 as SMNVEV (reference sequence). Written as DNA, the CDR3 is TGTGCCAGCAGTTCGAGTGGGTTTCGTAAGCAGTACTTC. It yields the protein CASSSSGFRKQYF.

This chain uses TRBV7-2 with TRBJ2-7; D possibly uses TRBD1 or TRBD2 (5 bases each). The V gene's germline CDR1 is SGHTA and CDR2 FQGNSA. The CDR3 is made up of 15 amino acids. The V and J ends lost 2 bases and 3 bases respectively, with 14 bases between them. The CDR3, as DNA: TGTGCCAGCAGCTTAATAGGGACGGTCGGCTACGAGCAGTACTTC. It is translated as CASSLIGTVGYEQYF.

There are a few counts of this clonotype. CDR3 DNA sequence: TGCGCCAGCAGCTTGGGGGGGCCCTACAATGAGCAGTTCTTC. Translation: CASSLGGPYNEQFF. This chain uses TRBV5-1 with TRBJ2-1; tentatively, D is TRBD1 (6 bases). The CDR3 consists of 14 residues. Trimming took off 0 bases at V and 2 bases at J, with 6 bases between the two ends. Germline V lookup: CDR1 SGHRS, CDR2 YFSETQ. Based on the CDR3 plus reference TRBV5-1 and TRBJ2-1, the full variable domain is KAGVTQTPRYLIKTRGQQVTLSCSPISGHRSVSWYQQTPGQGLQFLFEYFSETQRNKGNFPGRFSGRQFSNSRSEMNVSTLELGDSALYLCASSLGGPYNEQFFGPGTRLTVL.

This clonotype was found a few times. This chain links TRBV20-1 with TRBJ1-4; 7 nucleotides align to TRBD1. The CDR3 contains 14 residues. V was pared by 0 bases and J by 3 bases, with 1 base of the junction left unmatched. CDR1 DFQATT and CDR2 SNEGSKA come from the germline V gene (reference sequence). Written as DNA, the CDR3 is TGCAGTGCTAGAGATAGGGGGCCTAATGAAAAACTGTTTTTT. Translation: CSARDRGPNEKLFF.

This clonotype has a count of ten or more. DNA of the CDR3: TGTGCCAGCTCACCCCTCGGAGGGGGTGATGAAGCTTTCTTT. It specifies CASSPLGGGDEAFF. V is TRBV18 and J is TRBJ1-1; possibly TRBD1 for D (6 bases). The CDR3 is 14 amino acids. Germline V gene lookup returns CDR1 KGHSH and CDR2 LQKENI. Deletions cut 3 bases from V and 7 bases from J, with 15 bases between.

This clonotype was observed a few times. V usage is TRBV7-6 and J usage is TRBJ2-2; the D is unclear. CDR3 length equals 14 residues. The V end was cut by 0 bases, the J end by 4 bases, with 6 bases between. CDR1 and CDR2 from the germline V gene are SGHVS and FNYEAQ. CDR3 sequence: CASSLAALTGELFF. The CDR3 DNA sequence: TGTGCCAGCAGCTTAGCCGCCCTCACCGGGGAGCTGTTTTTT.

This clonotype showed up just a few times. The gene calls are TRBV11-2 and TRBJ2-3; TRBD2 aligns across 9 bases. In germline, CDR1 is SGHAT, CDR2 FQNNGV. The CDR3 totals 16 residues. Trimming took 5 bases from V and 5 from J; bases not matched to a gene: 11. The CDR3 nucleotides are TGTGCCAGCAGCCCCATAGTAGCGGGAGTGAGAGATACGCAGTATTTT. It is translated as CASSPIVAGVRDTQYF.

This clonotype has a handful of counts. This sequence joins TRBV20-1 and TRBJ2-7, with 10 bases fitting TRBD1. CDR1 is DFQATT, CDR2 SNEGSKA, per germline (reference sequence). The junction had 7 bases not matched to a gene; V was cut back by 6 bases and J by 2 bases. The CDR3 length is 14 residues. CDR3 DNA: TGCAGTGCGCCCCGGGACAGGGGAACCTACGAGCAGTACTTC. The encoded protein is CSAPRDRGTYEQYF.

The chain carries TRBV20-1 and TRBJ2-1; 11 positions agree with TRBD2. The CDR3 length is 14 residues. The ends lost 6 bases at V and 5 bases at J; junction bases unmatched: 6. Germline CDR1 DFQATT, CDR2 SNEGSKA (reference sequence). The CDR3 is CSARTSGLNNEQFF. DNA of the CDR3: TGCAGTGCCCGGACTAGCGGGCTTAACAATGAGCAGTTCTTC.

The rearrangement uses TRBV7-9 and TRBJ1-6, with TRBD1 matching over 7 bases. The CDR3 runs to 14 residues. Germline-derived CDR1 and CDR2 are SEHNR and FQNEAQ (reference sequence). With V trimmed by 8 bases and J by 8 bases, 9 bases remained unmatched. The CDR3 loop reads CASSTGTAHSPLHF. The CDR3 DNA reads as TGTGCCAGCTCCACCGGGACAGCTCATTCACCCCTCCACTTT.

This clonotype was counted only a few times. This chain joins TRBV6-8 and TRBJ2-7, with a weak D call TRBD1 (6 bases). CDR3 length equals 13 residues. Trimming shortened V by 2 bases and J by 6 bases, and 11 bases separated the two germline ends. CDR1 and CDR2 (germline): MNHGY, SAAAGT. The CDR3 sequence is CASSYVQGGEQYF. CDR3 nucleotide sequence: TGTGCCAGCAGTTACGTACAGGGCGGCGAGCAGTACTTC.

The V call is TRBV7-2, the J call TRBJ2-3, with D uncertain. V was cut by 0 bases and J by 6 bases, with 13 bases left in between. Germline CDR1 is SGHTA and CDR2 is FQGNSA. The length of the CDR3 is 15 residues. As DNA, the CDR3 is TGTGCCAGCAGCTTAGCCCCCTCGCGACCTGATACGCAGTATTTT. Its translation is CASSLAPSRPDTQYF.

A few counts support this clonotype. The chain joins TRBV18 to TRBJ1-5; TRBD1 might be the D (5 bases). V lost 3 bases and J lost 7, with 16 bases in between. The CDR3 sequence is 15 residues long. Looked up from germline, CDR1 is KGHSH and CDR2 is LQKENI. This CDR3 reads CASSPVKGTSQPQHF. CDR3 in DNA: TGTGCCAGCTCACCGGTTAAGGGGACGTCACAGCCCCAGCATTTT.

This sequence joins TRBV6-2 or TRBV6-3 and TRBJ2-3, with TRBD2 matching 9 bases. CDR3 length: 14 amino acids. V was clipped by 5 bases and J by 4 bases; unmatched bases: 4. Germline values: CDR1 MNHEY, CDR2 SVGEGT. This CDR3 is CASSQTSGPDTQYF. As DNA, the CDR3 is TGTGCCAGCAGTCAGACTAGCGGACCAGATACGCAGTATTTT.

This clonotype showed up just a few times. The CDR3 DNA is TGCAGCGTTGATCGGGGTAACTATGGCTACACCTTC. Translating it yields CSVDRGNYGYTF. The V gene is TRBV29-1, the J gene TRBJ1-2; D is ambiguous. The CDR3 loop spans 12 amino acids. Between the trimmed V and J ends, which lost 3 bases and 1 base, there was a span of 6 bases. Germline V gene sequence: CDR1 SQVTM, CDR2 ANQGSEA.

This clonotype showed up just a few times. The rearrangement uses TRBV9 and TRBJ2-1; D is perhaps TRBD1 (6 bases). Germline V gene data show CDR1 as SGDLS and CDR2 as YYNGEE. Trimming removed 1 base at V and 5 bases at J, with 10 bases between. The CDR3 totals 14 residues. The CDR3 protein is CASSVQGMHNEQFF. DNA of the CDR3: TGTGCCAGCAGCGTACAGGGGATGCACAATGAGCAGTTCTTC.